These 14 T cell receptor beta chains came from one sample sequenced in a study of cytomegalovirus exposure and HLA in healthy donors. The study ran its PCR with 60 Vbeta and 13 Jbeta primers. Data came from immunoSEQ multiplex PCR; TCRdb stores just in-frame clones and leaves some out. The data hold around 100,000 clones, with around four fifths observed a single time. The sequencing input was PBMCs. Receptor source: a male donor in good health and CMV-seropositive.

The V gene is TRBV15, the J gene TRBJ2-2, with a weak D call TRBD1 (6 bases). This CDR3 comprises 13 residues. In germline, CDR1 is LNHNV, CDR2 YYDKDF (reference sequence). V lost 6 bases, J lost 7 bases, and 12 bases lay in between. CDR3 region: CATSIDRIGELFF. CDR3 coding DNA: TGTGCCACCAGTATAGACAGGATCGGGGAGCTGTTTTTT.

The chain links TRBV6-1 to TRBJ1-6; possible D gene TRBD1, 6 bases. Trimming stripped 4 bases from V and 6 bases from J, with 16 bases between. This CDR3 contains 16 residues. Germline CDR1 and CDR2: MNHNS and SASEGT. The CDR3 nucleotides read TGTGCCAGCAGTGTACGCTTCAGGGGAAGTAATTCACCCCTCCACTTT. Translation gives CASSVRFRGSNSPLHF.

The chain recombines TRBV6-4 with TRBJ1-6; D uncertain. The CDR3 extends over 13 amino acids. Germline-derived CDR1 and CDR2 are MRHNA and SNTAGT. Trimming took off 0 bases at V and 7 bases at J, with 4 bases between the two ends. The CDR3, as DNA: TGTGCCAGCAGTGACTCCGGGAATTCACCCCTCCACTTT. Encoded protein: CASSDSGNSPLHF.

In DNA form, the CDR3 reads TGTGCCTGCAGCCAGGAGAGGGCATACGAGCAGTACTTC. Protein product: CACSQERAYEQYF. The chain couples TRBV30 to TRBJ2-7; D is possibly TRBD2 (5 bases). Per the germline V gene, CDR1 is GTSNPN and CDR2 is SVGIG (reference sequence). The CDR3 is made up of 13 amino acids. V was pared by 6 bases and J by 4 bases, with 16 bases between. The full variable domain, in which reference TRBV30 and TRBJ2-7 provide the parts outside the CDR3, is SQTIHQWPATLVQPVGSPLSLECTVEGTSNPNLYWYRQAAGRGLQLLFYSVGIGQISSEVPQNLSASRPQDRQFILSSKKLLLSDSGFYLCACSQERAYEQYFGPGTRLTVT.

The chain joins TRBV19 to TRBJ2-6; the match to TRBD1 covers 7 bases. J gave up 0 bases and V 2 bases, and 10 bases lay outside the gene matches. Per the germline V gene, CDR1 is LNHDA and CDR2 is SQIVND (reference sequence). This CDR3 has 19 residues. CDR3 sequence (DNA): TGTGCCAGTAGTATACAGGGGGTCCGAAGCTTCTCTGGGGCCAACGTCCTGACTTTC. Translation gives CASSIQGVRSFSGANVLTF.

The chain is built from TRBV7-8 and TRBJ1-5; D is perhaps TRBD1 (6 bases). Trimming pared 3 bases from V and 2 bases from J, leaving 8 bases between. CDR1 and CDR2 (germline): SGHVS, FQNEAQ. CDR3 length: 14 residues. The CDR3 region has the DNA TGTGCCAGCAGCTTTCCAGGGGGCAATCAGCCCCAGCATTTT. Translated, it gives CASSFPGGNQPQHF.

This chain connects TRBV7-8 to TRBJ1-1, with 7 bases that match TRBD1. J gave up 5 bases and V 4 bases, and 7 bases lay outside the gene matches. The germline V gene has CDR1 SGHVS and CDR2 FQNEAQ. CDR3 length: 14 amino acids. The DNA of the CDR3 is TGTGCCAGCAGCTCCAGACTACAGGGGACTGAAGCTTTCTTT. The encoded protein is CASSSRLQGTEAFF.

The rearrangement uses TRBV30 and TRBJ1-6, with D unresolved. The germline V and J ends were trimmed by 4 bases and 1 base, with 8 bases remaining between them. Looked up from germline, CDR1 is GTSNPN and CDR2 is SVGIG (reference sequence). The CDR3 covers 14 residues. CDR3 residues: CAWIRRSYNSPLHF. CDR3 bases: TGTGCCTGGATCCGTCGGTCCTATAATTCACCCCTCCACTTT.

The genes are TRBV6-6 and TRBJ1-5; D uncertain. CDR3 size: 14 residues. Germline V gene data show CDR1 as MNHNY and CDR2 as SVGAGI (reference sequence). V was clipped by 5 bases and J by 7 bases, with 15 bases between them. The CDR3 region has the DNA TGTGCCAGCAGTCCAGTGGCGGGTGGACAGCCCCAGCATTTT. Protein product: CASSPVAGGQPQHF.

The chain links TRBV27 to TRBJ2-7; 8 nucleotides match TRBD2. The CDR3 has 16 residues. Per the germline V gene, CDR1 is MNHEY and CDR2 is SMNVEV (reference sequence). V was pared by 2 bases and J by 5 bases, with 11 bases of the junction left unmatched. The CDR3 is CASSLMGGSAGDEQYF. The CDR3 nucleotides are TGTGCCAGCAGTTTAATGGGAGGGTCAGCGGGAGACGAGCAGTACTTC.

The CDR3, as DNA: TGCGCCAGCAGCTTGCAGCGGGGGCTCGCGGATACGCAGTATTTT. Its translation: CASSLQRGLADTQYF. The gene calls are TRBV5-1 and TRBJ2-3; 8 positions match TRBD2. V lost 1 base and J lost 6; bases outside the gene matches: 7. Germline V lookup: CDR1 SGHRS, CDR2 YFSETQ. The CDR3 has 15 residues.

The chain uses TRBV5-4 and TRBJ2-1; maybe TRBD2 (7 bases). Trimming cost V 4 bases and J 8 bases, with 16 bases left between them. The CDR3 is 14 amino acids. Germline V gives CDR1 SGHNT, CDR2 YYREEE (reference sequence). The CDR3 DNA reads TGTGCCAGCAGCGTTGGGGGGGCGCAGGATGAGCAGTTCTTC. The encoded protein is CASSVGGAQDEQFF.

CDR3 in DNA: TGTGCCAGCAGTGAAACCCTCGGGACAGGGAATTCACCCCTCCACTTT. Translated, it gives CASSETLGTGNSPLHF. The genes are TRBV6-1 and TRBJ1-6; 9 nucleotides agree with TRBD1. Per germline, CDR1 MNHNS and CDR2 SASEGT. After removal of 2 bases from V and 7 bases from J, the junction contained 6 bases not matched to a gene. The CDR3 length is 16 residues.

V is TRBV28 and J is TRBJ1-2; D remains unclear. CDR3 size: 13 residues. The germline V and J ends were trimmed by 5 bases and 2 bases, with 9 bases remaining between them. CDR1 is MDHEN, CDR2 SYDVKM, per germline. The CDR3 nucleotides are TGTGCCAGCAGTCCCCAGGAAAACTATGGCTACACCTTC. This gives the protein CASSPQENYGYTF.